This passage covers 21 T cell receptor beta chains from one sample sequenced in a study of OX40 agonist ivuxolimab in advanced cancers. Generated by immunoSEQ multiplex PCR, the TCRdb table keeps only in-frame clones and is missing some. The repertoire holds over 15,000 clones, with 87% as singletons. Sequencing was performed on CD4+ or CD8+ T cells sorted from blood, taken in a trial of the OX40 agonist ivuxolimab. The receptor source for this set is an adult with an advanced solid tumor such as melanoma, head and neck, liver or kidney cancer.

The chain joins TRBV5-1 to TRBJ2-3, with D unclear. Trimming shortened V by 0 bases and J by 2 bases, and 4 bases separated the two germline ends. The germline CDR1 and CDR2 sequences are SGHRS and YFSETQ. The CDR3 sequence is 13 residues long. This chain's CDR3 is CASSLGDTDTQYF. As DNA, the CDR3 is TGCGCCAGCAGCTTGGGGGACACAGATACGCAGTATTTT.

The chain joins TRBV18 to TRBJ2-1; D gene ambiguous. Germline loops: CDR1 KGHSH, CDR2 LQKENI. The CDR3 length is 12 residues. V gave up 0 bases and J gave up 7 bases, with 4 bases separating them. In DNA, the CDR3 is TGTGCCAGCTCACCACCGGATAATGAGCAGTTCTTC. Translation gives CASSPPDNEQFF.

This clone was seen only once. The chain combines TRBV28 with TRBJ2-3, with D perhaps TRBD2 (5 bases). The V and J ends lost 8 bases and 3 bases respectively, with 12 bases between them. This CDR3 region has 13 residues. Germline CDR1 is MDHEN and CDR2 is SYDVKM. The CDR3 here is CASAGGRTDTQYF. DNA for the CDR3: TGTGCCAGCGCGGGCGGGCGGACAGATACGCAGTATTTT.

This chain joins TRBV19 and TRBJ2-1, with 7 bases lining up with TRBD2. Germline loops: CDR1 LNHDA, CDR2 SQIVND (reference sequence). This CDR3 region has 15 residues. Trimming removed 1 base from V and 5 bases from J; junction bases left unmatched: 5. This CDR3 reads CASSIVRSGDNEQFF. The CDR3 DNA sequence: TGTGCCAGTAGTATAGTGAGAAGCGGGGACAATGAGCAGTTCTTC.

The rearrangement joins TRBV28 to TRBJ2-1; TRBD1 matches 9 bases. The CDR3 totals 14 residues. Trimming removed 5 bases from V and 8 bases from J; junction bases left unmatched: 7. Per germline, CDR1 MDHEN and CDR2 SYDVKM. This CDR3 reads CASSTGQGIDEQFF. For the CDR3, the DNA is TGTGCCAGCAGTACGGGACAGGGCATAGATGAGCAGTTCTTC.

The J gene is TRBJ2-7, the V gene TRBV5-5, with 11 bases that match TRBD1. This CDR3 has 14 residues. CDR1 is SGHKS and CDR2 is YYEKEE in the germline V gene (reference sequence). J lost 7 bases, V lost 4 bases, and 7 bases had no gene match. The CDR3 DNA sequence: TGTGCCAGCAGCGACCGGGACAGGGGGTTTGAGCAGTACTTC. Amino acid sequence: CASSDRDRGFEQYF.

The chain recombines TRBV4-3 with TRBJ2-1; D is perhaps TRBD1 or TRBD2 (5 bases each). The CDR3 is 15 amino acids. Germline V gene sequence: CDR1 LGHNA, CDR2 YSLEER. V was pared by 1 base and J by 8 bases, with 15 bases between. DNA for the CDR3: TGCGCCAGCAGCCAAGGATATGGGGACGTTTATGAGCAGTTCTTC. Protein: CASSQGYGDVYEQFF.

The DNA of the CDR3 is TGCGCCAGCAGCCAAGACCCGGGACAGGGTTACGAGCAGTACTTC. Residues: CASSQDPGQGYEQYF. The rearrangement uses TRBV4-3 and TRBJ2-7, with 9 bases matching TRBD1. CDR3 length: 15 residues. Germline CDR1 is LGHNA and CDR2 is YSLEER. The V gene end was trimmed by 0 bases and the J gene end by 4 bases; junction bases not matched to a gene: 4.

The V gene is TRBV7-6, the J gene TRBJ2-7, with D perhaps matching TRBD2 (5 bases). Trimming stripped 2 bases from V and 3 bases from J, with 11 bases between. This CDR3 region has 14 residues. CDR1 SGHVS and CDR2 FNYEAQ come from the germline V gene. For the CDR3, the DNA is TGTGCCAGCAGCTTATCGAGCGGATACTACGAGCAGTACTTC. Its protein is CASSLSSGYYEQYF.

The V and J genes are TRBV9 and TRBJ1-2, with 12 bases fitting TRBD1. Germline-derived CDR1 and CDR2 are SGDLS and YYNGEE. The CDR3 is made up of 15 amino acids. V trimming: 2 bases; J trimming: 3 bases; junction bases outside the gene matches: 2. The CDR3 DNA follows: TGTGCCAGCAGCGTGGGACAGGGGGCCGACTATGGCTACACCTTC. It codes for CASSVGQGADYGYTF.

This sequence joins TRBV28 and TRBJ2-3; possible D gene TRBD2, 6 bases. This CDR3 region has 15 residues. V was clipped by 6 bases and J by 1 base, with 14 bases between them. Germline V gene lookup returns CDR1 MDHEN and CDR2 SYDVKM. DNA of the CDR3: TGTGCCAGCAGACGGGACTCGGGACGCACAGATACGCAGTATTTT. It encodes CASRRDSGRTDTQYF.

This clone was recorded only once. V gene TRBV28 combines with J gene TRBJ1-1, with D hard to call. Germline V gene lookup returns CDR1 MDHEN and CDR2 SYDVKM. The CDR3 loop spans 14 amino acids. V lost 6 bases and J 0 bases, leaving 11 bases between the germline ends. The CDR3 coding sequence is TGTGCCAGCAGCCTGGAGGCTTTGAACACTGAAGCTTTCTTT. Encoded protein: CASSLEALNTEAFF.

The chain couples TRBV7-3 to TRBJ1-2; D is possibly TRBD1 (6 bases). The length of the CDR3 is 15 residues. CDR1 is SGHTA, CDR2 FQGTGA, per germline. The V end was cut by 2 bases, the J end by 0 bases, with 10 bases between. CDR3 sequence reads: CASSLSGDSNYGYTF. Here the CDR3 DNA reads TGTGCCAGCAGCTTATCAGGGGATTCTAACTATGGCTACACCTTC.

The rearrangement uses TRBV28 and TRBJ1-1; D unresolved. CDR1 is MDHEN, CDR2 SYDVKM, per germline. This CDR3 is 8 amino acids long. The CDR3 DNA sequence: TGTCACCAGGTAGGAGCTTTCTTT. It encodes CHQVGAFF.

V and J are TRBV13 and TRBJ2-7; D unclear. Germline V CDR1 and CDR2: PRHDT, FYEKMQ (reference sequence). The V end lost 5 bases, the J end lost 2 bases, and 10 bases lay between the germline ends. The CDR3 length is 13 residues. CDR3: CASSPRHPYEQYF. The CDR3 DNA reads TGTGCCAGCAGCCCAAGACATCCCTACGAGCAGTACTTC.

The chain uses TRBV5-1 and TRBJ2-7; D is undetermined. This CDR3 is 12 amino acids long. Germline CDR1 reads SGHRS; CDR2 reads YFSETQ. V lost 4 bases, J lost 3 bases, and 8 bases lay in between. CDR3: CASSPPNYEQYF. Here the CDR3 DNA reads TGCGCCAGCAGCCCGCCCAACTACGAGCAGTACTTC.

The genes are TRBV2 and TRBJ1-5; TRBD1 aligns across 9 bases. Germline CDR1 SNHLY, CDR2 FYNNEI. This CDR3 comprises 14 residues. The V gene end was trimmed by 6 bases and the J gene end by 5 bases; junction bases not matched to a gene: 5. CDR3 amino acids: CASRWDRVDQPQHF. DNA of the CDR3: TGTGCCAGCAGATGGGACAGGGTGGATCAGCCCCAGCATTTT. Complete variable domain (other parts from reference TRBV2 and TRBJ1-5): EPEVTQTPSHQVTQMGQEVILRCVPISNHLYFYWYRQILGQKVEFLVSFYNNEISEKSEIFDDQFSVERPDGSNFTLKIRSTKLEDSAMYFCASRWDRVDQPQHFGDGTRLSIL.

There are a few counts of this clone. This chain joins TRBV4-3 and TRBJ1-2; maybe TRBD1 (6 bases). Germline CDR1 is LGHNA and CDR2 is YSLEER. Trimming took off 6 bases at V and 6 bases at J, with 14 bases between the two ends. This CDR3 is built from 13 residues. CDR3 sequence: CASSFSGGNGYTF. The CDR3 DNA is TGCGCCAGCAGTTTCTCTGGGGGCAATGGCTACACCTTC.

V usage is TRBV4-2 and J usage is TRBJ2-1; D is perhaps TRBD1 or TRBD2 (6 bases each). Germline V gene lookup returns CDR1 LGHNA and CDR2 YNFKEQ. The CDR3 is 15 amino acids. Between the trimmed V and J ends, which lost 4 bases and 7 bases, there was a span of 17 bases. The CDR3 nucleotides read TGTGCCAGCAGCCCGGTGGGGGGCGCGGGGAATGAGCAGTTCTTC. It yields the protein CASSPVGGAGNEQFF.

The CDR3 protein is CASSLSASVQETQYF. The CDR3 coding sequence is TGTGCCAGCAGCTTATCTGCTAGCGTGCAAGAGACCCAGTACTTC. The rearrangement uses TRBV7-3 and TRBJ2-5; tentative D call: TRBD2 (6 bases). Trimming left V 2 bases short and J 2 bases short, with 12 bases between. The CDR3 sequence is 15 residues long. The germline CDR1 and CDR2 sequences are SGHTA and FQGTGA.

CDR3 sequence: CSVDDFPSGRGETQYF. The CDR3 bases are TGCAGCGTTGACGACTTCCCGAGCGGGAGAGGGGAGACCCAGTACTTC. The rearrangement uses TRBV29-1 and TRBJ2-5, with 8 bases matching TRBD2. V lost 3 bases, J lost 5 bases, and 14 bases stayed unmatched. CDR3 length equals 16 residues. Germline V gene data show CDR1 as SQVTM and CDR2 as ANQGSEA.